This TCR beta chain was profiled in a study of CD4 T cells in relation to SARS-CoV-2 and coronaviruses. Trimming took 7 bases from V and 0 from J, leaving 13 bases between them. CDR1 GTSNPN and CDR2 SVGIG come from the germline V gene (reference sequence). The CDR3 contains 14 residues. Data came from immunoSEQ multiplex PCR; TCRdb stores just in-frame clones and leaves some out. The table has more than 9,500 clones, 69% seen once. The unexposed donors gave CD4+ T cells in about 2010-2019, prior to COVID-19. CD4+ T cells were isolated from the cells after 10 days of culture. Fresh IL-2 medium replaced half the medium on days 3 and 7. As for this clone: Its specificity is not known.

The sequencing sample was made of CD4+ T cells from PBMCs, cultured in vitro. The clonotype comes from a human donor in good health. The V and J genes are TRBV30 and TRBJ2-4, with D perhaps matching TRBD1 (6 bases). CDR3 loop: CASTGTGAKNIQYF. The CDR3 DNA reads as TGTGCCTCAACAGGGACGGGAGCCAAAAACATTCAGTACTTC.